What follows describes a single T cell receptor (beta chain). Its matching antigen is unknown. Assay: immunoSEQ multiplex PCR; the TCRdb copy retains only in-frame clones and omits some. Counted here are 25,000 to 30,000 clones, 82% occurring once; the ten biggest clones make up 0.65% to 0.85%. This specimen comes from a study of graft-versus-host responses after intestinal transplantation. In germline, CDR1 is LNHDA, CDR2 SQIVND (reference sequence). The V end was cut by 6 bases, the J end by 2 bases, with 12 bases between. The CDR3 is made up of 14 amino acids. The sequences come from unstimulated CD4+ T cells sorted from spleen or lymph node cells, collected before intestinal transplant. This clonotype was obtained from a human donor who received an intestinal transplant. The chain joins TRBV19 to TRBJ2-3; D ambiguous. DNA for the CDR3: TGTGCCAGTAGCCCGGGTCCTTACACAGATACGCAGTATTTT. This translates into CASSPGPYTDTQYF. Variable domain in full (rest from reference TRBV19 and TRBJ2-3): DGGITQSPKYLFRKEGQNVTLSCEQNLNHDAMYWYRQDPGQGLRLIYYSQIVNDFQKGDIAEGYSVSREKKESFPLTVTSAQKNPTAFYLCASSPGPYTDTQYFGPGTRLTVL.